Listed below are T cell receptor beta chains from one sample, sequenced in a study of blood T cell repertoires in COVID-19. Sequencing was performed with immunoSEQ multiplex PCR; in TCRdb, only in-frame clones are kept and a portion is missing. Among about 230,000 clones listed, approximately 90% were seen once. Source material: peripheral blood. The receptor source for this set is a woman between 18 and 29 years old who had recovered from COVID-19. CDR3s include the opening cysteine and the closing phenylalanine or tryptophan. D genes are given only for firm matches. Where a row states a size, it is once, few, many or the class of an expanded clone; other rows omit it.

j_gene | len | v_gene | abundance | d_gene | CDR3aa | CDR3nt
TRBJ2-3 | 14 | TRBV28 | . | . | CASRSNNRVDTQYF | TGTGCCAGCAGGTCTAATAACAGGGTAGATACGCAGTATTTT
TRBJ2-7 | 15 | TRBV2 | . | TRBD1 | CASSNGQGAYYEQYF | TGTGCCAGCTCTAACGGACAGGGGGCCTACTACGAGCAGTACTTC
TRBJ2-7 | 16 | TRBV25-1 | . | . | CASSANLQDFSYEQYF | TGTGCCAGCAGTGCCAACCTACAGGATTTTTCCTACGAGCAGTACTTC
TRBJ2-5 | 13 | TRBV4-3 | . | . | CASFLGALETQYF | TGCGCCTCATTCTTAGGGGCTCTGGAGACCCAGTACTTC
TRBJ1-3 | 14 | TRBV7-8 | . | . | CASSVDSSGNTIYF | TGTGCCAGCAGCGTGGACAGCTCTGGAAACACCATATATTTT
TRBJ2-7 | 14 | TRBV5-1 | . | . | CASSLGTVLYEQYF | TGCGCCAGCAGCTTGGGGACAGTTCTCTACGAGCAGTACTTC
TRBJ2-1 | 14 | TRBV27 | . | . | CASCQIHSYNEQFF | TGTGCCAGCTGTCAGATCCACTCCTACAATGAGCAGTTCTTC
TRBJ2-7 | 16 | TRBV7-2 | once | TRBD2 | CASSYGGLAGAYEQYF | TGTGCCAGCAGCTACGGGGGACTAGCGGGAGCATACGAGCAGTACTTC
TRBJ2-1 | 15 | TRBV25-1 | . | . | CASSATGSSYNEQFF | TGTGCCAGCAGTGCTACCGGGAGCTCCTACAATGAGCAGTTCTTC
TRBJ2-3 | 13 | TRBV6-2/TRBV6-3 | . | . | CASSPRTEDTQYF | TGTGCCAGCAGTCCCCGGACAGAAGATACGCAGTATTTT
TRBJ2-1 | 15 | TRBV15 | . | TRBD2 | CATSRGLADHNEQFF | TGTGCCACCAGCAGGGGACTAGCGGACCACAATGAGCAGTTCTTC
TRBJ2-7 | 15 | TRBV7-8 | . | TRBD1 | CASSLGGGSSYEQYF | TGTGCCAGCAGCTTAGGAGGGGGCTCGTCCTACGAGCAGTACTTC
TRBJ2-2 | 14 | TRBV9 | . | TRBD2 | CASSVAGGTGELFF | TGTGCCAGCAGCGTAGCGGGGGGCACCGGGGAGCTGTTTTTT
TRBJ2-2 | 16 | TRBV29-1 | few | TRBD2 | CSVEAPSGTNTGELFF | TGCAGCGTTGAAGCCCCTAGCGGGACGAACACCGGGGAGCTGTTTTTT
TRBJ1-1 | 16 | TRBV25-1 | . | TRBD1 | CASSETGTGRNTEAFF | TGTGCCAGCAGTGAAACAGGGACAGGGAGAAACACTGAAGCTTTCTTT
TRBJ2-5 | 14 | TRBV10-3 | . | . | CAISDRGPQETQYF | TGTGCCATCAGTGACAGGGGTCCGCAAGAGACCCAGTACTTC
TRBJ1-1 | 13 | TRBV20-1 | . | . | CSASGAVVTEAFF | TGCAGTGCTAGTGGGGCCGTTGTCACTGAAGCTTTCTTT
TRBJ2-7 | 15 | TRBV4-1 | once | . | CASSHVGEGVYEQYF | TGCGCCAGCAGCCATGTTGGAGAGGGTGTCTACGAGCAGTACTTC
TRBJ2-3 | 14 | TRBV5-1 | . | TRBD1 | CASSQQGGPDTQYF | TGCGCCAGCAGCCAACAGGGGGGCCCGGATACGCAGTATTTT
TRBJ1-4 | 14 | TRBV19 | . | . | CASRSRQAEEKLFF | TGTGCCAGTAGATCCCGCCAGGCCGAGGAAAAACTGTTTTTT
TRBJ2-2 | 14 | TRBV6-1 | . | . | CASFFSANTGELFF | TGTGCCAGCTTTTTCTCGGCGAACACCGGGGAGCTGTTTTTT
TRBJ1-1 | 15 | TRBV6-6 | . | . | CASSFTPTANTEAFF | TGTGCCAGCAGTTTCACCCCGACAGCTAACACTGAAGCTTTCTTT
TRBJ2-5 | 14 | TRBV7-9 | . | . | CASSFGGTQETQYF | TGTGCCAGCAGCTTCGGCGGCACACAAGAGACCCAGTACTTC
TRBJ2-1 | 13 | TRBV7-6 | . | . | CASSLGSGGEQFF | TGTGCCAGCAGCTTAGGTTCCGGCGGGGAGCAGTTCTTC
TRBJ2-7 | 15 | TRBV6-5 | . | TRBD2 | CASSSSRTSGRRKYF | TGTGCCAGCAGTTCCTCACGAACTAGCGGGAGAAGGAAGTACTTC
TRBJ2-5 | 15 | TRBV4-1 | . | . | CASSSGWGDEETQYF | TGCGCCAGCAGCTCCGGATGGGGAGACGAGGAGACCCAGTACTTC
TRBJ1-4 | 15 | TRBV7-2 | . | TRBD1 | CASSFDRVSDEKLFF | TGTGCCAGCAGCTTCGACAGGGTCTCGGATGAAAAACTGTTTTTT
TRBJ1-4 | 14 | TRBV5-1 | . | . | CASSYSATNEKLFF | TGCGCCAGCAGCTATAGTGCAACTAATGAAAAACTGTTTTTT
TRBJ1-2 | 13 | TRBV6-5 | . | . | CASSSTGNYGYTF | TGTGCCAGCAGTTCTACAGGAAACTATGGCTACACCTTC
TRBJ1-4 | 15 | TRBV28 | . | . | CASSFWGGTNEKLFF | TGTGCCAGCAGTTTTTGGGGGGGTACTAATGAAAAACTGTTTTTT
TRBJ2-7 | 15 | TRBV27 | . | TRBD1 | CASSLSRTGWYEQYF | TGTGCCAGCAGTTTATCTCGGACAGGGTGGTACGAGCAGTACTTC
TRBJ2-1 | 17 | TRBV5-4 | . | TRBD2 | CASSLWRLADSYNEQFF | TGTGCCAGCAGCTTGTGGCGACTAGCGGACTCCTACAATGAGCAGTTCTTC
TRBJ1-2 | 14 | TRBV5-6 | few | . | CASSLSRANYGYTF | TGTGCCAGCAGCTTGAGCAGGGCCAACTATGGCTACACCTTC